This entry concerns a single T cell receptor beta chain. The antigen is undetermined. The data are from a study of cytomegalovirus exposure and HLA in healthy donors. Study summary: Genotyping showed roughly 76% of roughly 400 donors falling in the Caucasian-associated ancestry cluster. General observations from the study: A later analysis linked a missense DCLRE1C variant to TCR beta V- and J-gene trimming. Investigators reported more than 150 TCR beta chains as tied to cytomegalovirus. According to a later analysis, most TCR beta chains associated with CMV appeared HLA-restricted.

V dropped 7 bases and J dropped 1 base, with 10 bases sitting between them. CDR1 and CDR2 from the germline V gene are SGHVS and FQNEAQ. The CDR3 length is 14 residues. PCR amplification relied on 60 Vbeta primers (plus 13 Jbeta primers). Sequencing was performed with immunoSEQ multiplex PCR; in TCRdb, only in-frame clones are kept and a portion is missing. The sample contains 140,000 to 150,000 clones, 82% of which appear only once. The TCR originated in a male donor in good health and CMV-seronegative. The chain links TRBV7-8 to TRBJ2-2, with D perhaps TRBD2 (5 bases). Sequencing was carried out using PBMCs. CDR3 sequence: CASTPGVNTGELFF. The CDR3 DNA reads as TGTGCCAGCACACCCGGGGTGAACACCGGGGAGCTGTTTTTT.